The T cell receptor beta chain under discussion was sequenced for a study of monozygotic twins with inflammatory bowel disease. The CDR3 has 16 residues. Germline V lookup: CDR1 SGHVS, CDR2 FQNEAQ. Whole blood without T cell sorting served as the source of isolated total RNA. Whole-study results and caveats: Compared with healthy twins, IBD patients shared fewer clonotypes with others, especially with disease activity.

Worth noting for this clonotype: The antigen is not known.

TCRdb re-called the 5' RACE reads; one entry per CDR3 protein, DNA not given. The repertoire table contains some 450,000 distinct CDR3 sequences. Material: blood. V gene TRBV7-8 combines with J gene TRBJ2-2; TCRdb indicates TRBD1, and absent DNA this call remains unverified. The sequence was collected from a human donor with ulcerative colitis or Crohn's disease, or a healthy co-twin of an affected twin (not recorded which). CDR3 loop: CASSLGDRVDTGELFF.